These T cell receptor beta chains were read from a single sample in a study of blood T cells in healthy people across ages. TCRdb passed the 5' RACE reads through MiXCR, listing each CDR3 protein once. This sample has approximately 730,000 distinct CDR3 sequences, with approximately 53% found just once. The sample consisted of blood. The receptors come from a man older than 75 in good health. Both conserved end residues are part of each CDR3. D genes are given only for firm matches. Size tells how often a clone was seen (once, few, many) or the class of an expanded clone, and some rows leave it out.

D gene	V gene	clone size	J gene	CDR3 protein	CDR3 DNA
NA	TRBV24-1	once	TRBJ2-1	CATSDRPRGVSCNEQFF	TGTGCCACCAGTGACCGCCCCCGTGGGGTTTCGTGCAATGAGCAGTTCTTC
TRBD1	TRBV19	NA	TRBJ1-2	CASSEGTAGGYTF	TGTGCCAGTAGCGAAGGGACAGCGGGTGGCTACACCTTC
NA	TRBV28	few	TRBJ2-5	CASTLRGPMYF	TGTGCCAGCACCCTTCGGGGCCCCATGTACTTC
TRBD2	TRBV5-4	NA	TRBJ2-1	CASSPNGLAGGSNERFF	TGTGCCAGCAGCCCGAACGGACTAGCGGGAGGTAGCAATGAGCGGTTCTTC
TRBD1	TRBV28	few	TRBJ2-7	CASSFGGTGRYEQYF	TGTGCCAGCAGTTTCGGGGGGACAGGGAGGTACGAGCAGTACTTC
NA	TRBV4-1	NA	TRBJ2-7	CASSRGATVTAYERYF	TGCGCCAGCAGTCGCGGGGCGACAGTTACTGCCTACGAGCGGTACTTC
NA	TRBV20-1	once	TRBJ2-7	CSARGPRLYEQYF	TGCAGTGCTAGAGGTCCCAGGCTCTACGAGCAGTACTTC
TRBD2	TRBV3-1	many	TRBJ2-1	CASSPTSGRNEQFF	TGTGCCAGCAGCCCGACTAGCGGGAGGAATGAGCAGTTCTTC
NA	TRBV27	NA	TRBJ2-1	CASSFRVASMQFF	TGTGCCAGCAGTTTCAGGGTGGCATCAATGCAGTTCTTC
TRBD1	TRBV28	NA	TRBJ2-7	CASSHLDREYEQYF	TGTGCCAGCAGCCACTTGGACAGGGAATACGAGCAGTACTTC
NA	TRBV20-1	NA	TRBJ1-2	CSARGPLEGYTF	TGCAGTGCTAGAGGGCCACTAGAGGGCTACACCTTC